These 6 T cell receptor beta chains were sequenced from one sample in a study of T cell repertoires in cytomegalovirus infection. Which antigens these TCRs recognize remains unknown. TCRdb re-called the reads through MiXCR, storing one row per CDR3 protein. The table has tens of thousands of distinct CDR3 sequences, around 21% seen once. This material consisted of CD8+ T cells from cultured PBMCs, taken from culture after CMV antigen stimulation. The receptor set was obtained from a human donor in good health (CMV status not recorded). Some clones in this sample may be carry-over from other donors' samples.

V gene TRBV7-9 combines with J gene TRBJ2-5; no reliable D call. There are 16 residues in the CDR3. V shed 5 bases and J shed 0 bases, with 16 bases lying between them. Looked up from germline, CDR1 is SEHNR and CDR2 is FQNEAQ (reference sequence). CDR3 in amino acids: CASSTRQVVYQETQYF. In DNA, the CDR3 is TGTGCCAGCAGCACCCGACAAGTCGTGTACCAAGAGACCCAGTACTTC.

This clonotype showed up just a few times. The chain has TRBV7-6 and TRBJ1-2; 10 nucleotides match TRBD1. After removal of 5 bases from V and 2 bases from J, the junction contained 8 bases not matched to a gene. The germline gives CDR1 SGHVS, CDR2 FNYEAQ. This CDR3 contains 16 residues. In DNA form, the CDR3 reads TGTGCCAGCAGCGCCCGACCGGGACAGGGGAACTATGGCTACACCTTC. Amino acid sequence: CASSARPGQGNYGYTF.

This rearrangement joins TRBV12-3 or TRBV12-4 to TRBJ1-2; no clear D gene. Trimming removed 1 base at V and 6 bases at J, with 6 bases between. The length of the CDR3 is 12 residues. The CDR3: CASSLERNGYTF. In DNA form, the CDR3 reads TGTGCCAGCAGTTTAGAGAGGAATGGCTACACCTTC.

The V gene is TRBV5-6, the J gene TRBJ2-1, with D perhaps TRBD1 (5 bases). This CDR3 region has 13 residues. The ends were cut back, 4 bases at V and 5 bases at J, with 10 bases in the middle. CDR1 is SGHDT and CDR2 is YYEEEE in the germline V gene. This chain's CDR3 is CASSPSTDNEQFF. In DNA form, the CDR3 reads TGTGCCAGCAGCCCCTCGACAGACAATGAGCAGTTCTTC.

The chain joins TRBV29-1 to TRBJ1-1; no reliable D call. Trimming stripped 5 bases from V and 1 base from J, with 8 bases between. The CDR3 is 12 residues long. Germline values: CDR1 SQVTM, CDR2 ANQGSEA. The CDR3 reads CSVPLGNTEAFF. The DNA of the CDR3 is TGCAGCGTTCCGTTGGGGAACACTGAAGCTTTCTTT. Drawing the rest from reference TRBV29-1 and TRBJ1-1, the complete variable domain is SAVISQKPSRDICQRGTSLTIQCQVDSQVTMMFWYRQQPGQSLTLIATANQGSEATYESGFVIDKFPISRPNLTFSTLTVSNMSPEDSSIYLCSVPLGNTEAFFGQGTRLTVV.

This clonotype was detected ten times or more. V is TRBV28 and J is TRBJ2-3; TRBD2 matches at 12 bases. The CDR3 covers 16 residues. With 7 bases clipped from V and 4 bases from J, the junction kept 9 bases outside the gene matches. CDR1 and CDR2 (germline): MDHEN, SYDVKM. CDR3 residues: CASTLGLAGGADTQYF. CDR3 nucleotide sequence: TGTGCCAGCACTCTGGGGCTAGCGGGAGGGGCAGATACGCAGTATTTT.